The TCR beta chain described here comes from a study of metastatic and nonmetastatic thyroid tumors. About the study: Samples came from malignant and benign thyroid patients, and repertoires were compared across blood and tumor or nodule tissue.

Ten or more counts support this clone. Its antigen is unknown. Each patient came to thyroid surgery without any prior treatment (of any kind). The germline V and J ends were trimmed by 7 bases and 3 bases, with 8 bases remaining between them. There are 12 residues in the CDR3. The germline V gene has CDR1 KGHDR and CDR2 SFDVKD. As originally analysed: Clinicopathological groups supplied CDR3 differences that were used to build a distant-metastasis classifier for papillary thyroid cancer. TCRdb used MiXCR to call clones anew from the PCR reads. The V and J calls, along with clone size, are taken from TCRdb and not from the paper's own processing. The table lists 43,000 or so clones, approximately 26% of them singletons, with roughly 3% in the top ten. Notes on the study in general: The reported finding was significantly higher TCR beta diversity in malignant thyroid tumors relative to benign nodules, in blood and tumor.

Sequencing used blood. This rearrangement joins TRBV24-1 to TRBJ1-2; D remains unclear. This TCR was sampled from a male donor with papillary thyroid cancer or a benign thyroid nodule (not recorded which). Some clones in this sample may be carry-over from other donors' samples. The DNA of the CDR3 is TGTGCCACCAGCTATAATGACTATGGCTACACCTTC. This encodes CATSYNDYGYTF.